The clone carrying this T cell receptor beta chain came up a few times. Its target is not known. TCRdb keeps only in-frame clones here, not all; method: immunoSEQ multiplex PCR. The sample lists 65,000 to 75,000 clones, over 70% occurring once. This sample was taken from a study of OX40 agonist ivuxolimab in advanced cancers. Study information: Each dose-escalation patient presented with hepatocellular carcinoma, melanoma, renal cell or head and neck cancer.

Study conclusions and caveats: Expanded clones tended on average to be more numerous among CD8+ T cells than CD4+.

The CDR3 spans 13 residues. The germline V and J ends were trimmed by 6 bases and 3 bases, with 11 bases remaining between them. Germline V CDR1 and CDR2: SNHLY, FYNNEI. This chain uses TRBV2 with TRBJ1-2; D remains ambiguous. This clonotype was sampled from an adult with an advanced solid tumor such as melanoma, head and neck, liver or kidney cancer. The specimen comprised CD4+ or CD8+ T cells sorted from blood, sampled in a trial of the OX40 agonist ivuxolimab. CDR3 sequence reads: CASSAPEDYGYTF. The CDR3 coding sequence is TGTGCCAGCAGCGCGCCGGAGGACTATGGCTACACCTTC.